A single sample is the source of the 18 T cell receptor beta chains below, sequenced in a study of blood T cell repertoires in COVID-19. Only in-frame clones appear in the TCRdb table, and some are missing; sequencing was by immunoSEQ multiplex PCR. Among 200,000 to 250,000 clones, around 84% were seen once, and the ten largest hold less than 15%. Sequencing was done on a sample of peripheral blood. Receptor source: a human donor in a cohort sampled during active COVID-19.

The rearrangement uses TRBV3-1 (or the pseudogene TRBV3-2) and TRBJ2-2; D unresolved. The CDR3 has 13 amino acids. In germline, CDR1 is LGHDT, CDR2 YNNKEL (reference sequence). V was cut by 5 bases and J by 1 base, with 5 bases left in between. Written as DNA, the CDR3 is TGTGCCAGCAGCACCAGGAACACCGGGGAGCTGTTTTTT. This gives the protein CASSTRNTGELFF.

V is TRBV5-4 and J is TRBJ2-7; 10 bases are a match to TRBD2. CDR3 length: 15 amino acids. V dropped 4 bases and J dropped 4; count of bases not matched to a gene: 8. Germline V gene sequence: CDR1 SGHNT, CDR2 YYREEE (reference sequence). CDR3 in amino acids: CASSAPLAGVYEQYF. The DNA of the CDR3 is TGTGCCAGCAGCGCACCCCTAGCGGGAGTGTACGAGCAGTACTTC. The whole variable domain, filled in from reference TRBV5-4 and TRBJ2-7, reads ETGVTQSPTHLIKTRGQQVTLRCSSQSGHNTVSWYQQALGQGPQFIFQYYREEENGRGNFPPRFSGLQFPNYSSELNVNALELDDSALYLCASSAPLAGVYEQYFGPGTRLTVT.

The chain couples TRBV25-1 to TRBJ1-6; the match to TRBD1 covers 7 bases. Germline lookup yields CDR1 MGHDK and CDR2 SYGVNS. Unmatched junction bases numbered 3, after V lost 5 bases and J lost 5 bases. This CDR3 is 14 amino acids long. The CDR3 is CASSPTGNNSPLHF. In nucleotides, the CDR3 is TGTGCCAGCAGTCCGACAGGGAATAATTCACCCCTCCACTTT.

The CDR3 is CASSPRGLPQETQYF. The CDR3 coding sequence is TGTGCCAGCAGCCCCCGAGGACTGCCGCAAGAGACCCAGTACTTC. This chain joins TRBV7-6 and TRBJ2-5; possible D gene TRBD2, 5 bases. CDR1 is SGHVS, CDR2 FNYEAQ, per germline. Trimming cost V 5 bases and J 2 bases, with 15 bases left between them. There are 15 residues in the CDR3.

This clone was seen a handful of times. This sequence joins TRBV29-1 and TRBJ1-1, with 8 bases identical to TRBD1. The CDR3 is 13 amino acids. V trimming: 7 bases; J trimming: 7 bases; junction bases outside the gene matches: 11. Germline CDR1 reads SQVTM; CDR2 reads ANQGSEA. The CDR3 bases are TGCAGCGGGTCCGACAGGGGATTTAGTGAAGCTTTCTTT. Translation: CSGSDRGFSEAFF. The full variable domain, completed using reference TRBV29-1 and TRBJ1-1, is SAVISQKPSRDICQRGTSLTIQCQVDSQVTMMFWYRQQPGQSLTLIATANQGSEATYESGFVIDKFPISRPNLTFSTLTVSNMSPEDSSIYLCSGSDRGFSEAFFGQGTRLTVV.

CDR3 region: CASSLGTLSTDTQYF. The CDR3 DNA follows: TGTGCCAGCAGCTTGGGGACACTTAGCACAGATACGCAGTATTTT. The rearrangement links TRBV5-5 to TRBJ2-3; D is possibly TRBD1 (5 bases). Germline V gene sequence: CDR1 SGHKS, CDR2 YYEKEE (reference sequence). The germline V and J ends were trimmed by 0 bases and 0 bases, with 8 bases remaining between them. The CDR3 is 15 amino acids.

The rearrangement joins TRBV6-5 to TRBJ1-5; possible D gene TRBD1, 5 bases. The CDR3 runs 14 residues. Looked up from germline, CDR1 is MNHEY and CDR2 is SVGAGI. V was clipped by 2 bases and J by 5 bases, with 10 bases between them. The CDR3 here is CASSYGGRDQPQHF. DNA of the CDR3: TGTGCCAGCAGTTACGGGGGGAGGGATCAGCCCCAGCATTTT.

The J gene is TRBJ2-7, the V gene TRBV10-3, with a possible D match to TRBD1 (6 bases). CDR3 length: 14 residues. The V end lost 0 bases, the J end lost 3 bases, and 9 bases lay between the germline ends. Germline CDR1 reads ENHRY; CDR2 reads SYGVKD. The CDR3 DNA follows: TGTGCCATCAGTGAGTCCAGCAGGGGCTACGAGCAGTACTTC. Encoded protein: CAISESSRGYEQYF.

This chain links TRBV2 with TRBJ2-4; the D gene is possibly TRBD1 (6 bases). The CDR3 totals 13 residues. CDR1 and CDR2 from the germline V gene are SNHLY and FYNNEI. V lost 6 bases to trimming and J lost 8 bases, with 14 bases between them. This CDR3 reads CASSSQGFHIQYF. The CDR3 nucleotides read TGTGCCAGCAGCTCACAGGGTTTCCACATTCAGTACTTC.

The chain is built from TRBV9 and TRBJ2-7, with 9 bases fitting TRBD1. There are 15 residues in the CDR3. The V gene end was trimmed by 3 bases and the J gene end by 6 bases; junction bases not matched to a gene: 10. CDR1 is SGDLS and CDR2 is YYNGEE in the germline V gene. CDR3 nucleotides: TGTGCCAGCAGCGCGACACAGGGGGCGAAGTCCGAGCAGTACTTC. This gives the protein CASSATQGAKSEQYF.

CDR3 sequence reads: CASSPGGGTEAFF. The CDR3 DNA follows: TGTGCCAGCAGCCCGGGGGGAGGGACTGAAGCTTTCTTT. This chain connects TRBV14 to TRBJ1-1; D may be TRBD1 (5 bases). V was pared by 4 bases and J by 5 bases, with 11 bases between. The CDR3 consists of 13 residues. CDR1 is SGHDN and CDR2 is FVKESK in the germline V gene. Full variable domain (rest looked up from reference TRBV14 and TRBJ1-1): EAGVTQFPSHSVIEKGQTVTLRCDPISGHDNLYWYRRVMGKEIKFLLHFVKESKQDESGMPNNRFLAERTGGTYSTLKVQPAELEDSGVYFCASSPGGGTEAFFGQGTRLTVV.

The V gene is TRBV11-3, the J gene TRBJ2-7; 9 bases map to TRBD1. Germline lookup yields CDR1 SGHNT and CDR2 YENEEA. Losses at the gene ends were 4 bases for V and 5 bases for J; bases not matched to a gene: 6. The length of the CDR3 is 14 residues. The CDR3: CASSSSTGGHEQYF. The CDR3 DNA reads as TGTGCCAGCAGCTCTAGCACAGGGGGCCACGAGCAGTACTTC.

The chain joins TRBV27 to TRBJ2-7; 14 bases line up with TRBD2. Germline V gene data show CDR1 as MNHEY and CDR2 as SMNVEV (reference sequence). The length of the CDR3 is 16 residues. The ends lost 6 bases at V and 4 bases at J; junction bases unmatched: 8. CDR3 nucleotide sequence: TGTGCCAGCAGACTTCTAGGGACTAGCGGGAGTTACGAGCAGTACTTC. It yields the protein CASRLLGTSGSYEQYF.

CDR3 DNA sequence: TGTGCCAGCAGCGCCGGGCCTCACAGGAGTGAGCAGTTCTTC. It translates to CASSAGPHRSEQFF. The gene calls are TRBV27 and TRBJ2-1; a possible D gene is TRBD1 (5 bases). The CDR3 sequence is 14 residues long. The germline V gene encodes CDR1 MNHEY and CDR2 SMNVEV (reference sequence). Trimming cost V 6 bases and J 9 bases, with 18 bases left between them.

The rearrangement links TRBV7-2 to TRBJ2-7; a weak D match, TRBD1 (6 bases). The V gene's germline CDR1 is SGHTA and CDR2 FQGNSA. The germline V and J ends were trimmed by 5 bases and 6 bases, with 11 bases remaining between them. The CDR3 is made up of 12 amino acids. The DNA of the CDR3 is TGTGCCAGCAGCCGACAGGCCCCCGAGCAGTACTTC. This gives the protein CASSRQAPEQYF.

The chain is built from TRBV11-2 and TRBJ2-4; 9 bases are a match to TRBD1. The V gene end was trimmed by 5 bases and the J gene end by 2 bases; junction bases not matched to a gene: 10. Germline loops: CDR1 SGHAT, CDR2 FQNNGV. The CDR3 totals 17 residues. CDR3 nucleotides: TGTGCCAGCAGCACACTGGACAGGGGTCTTCCCAAAAACATTCAGTACTTC. Its protein is CASSTLDRGLPKNIQYF.

The CDR3 sequence: CASSLSLTETQHF. DNA for the CDR3: TGTGCCAGCAGTTTATCGCTCACAGAGACCCAGCATTTT. The rearrangement links TRBV28 to TRBJ1-5; D gene ambiguous. The length of the CDR3 is 13 residues. Trimming left V 1 base short and J 11 bases short, with 12 bases between. The germline CDR1 and CDR2 sequences are MDHEN and SYDVKM. The full variable domain, completed using reference TRBV28 and TRBJ1-5, is DVKVTQSSRYLVKRTGEKVFLECVQDMDHENMFWYRQDPGLGLRLIYFSYDVKMKEKGDIPEGYSVSREKKERFSLILESASTNQTSMYLCASSLSLTETQHFGDGTRLSIL.

The V and J genes are TRBV9 and TRBJ2-5; maybe TRBD1 (7 bases). The CDR3 covers 15 residues. The ends were cut back, 0 bases at V and 5 bases at J, with 14 bases in the middle. From germline, CDR1 is SGDLS and CDR2 YYNGEE. The CDR3 sequence: CASSVAWAGGETQYF. The CDR3 nucleotides read TGTGCCAGCAGCGTAGCTTGGGCAGGGGGGGAGACCCAGTACTTC.